This T cell receptor (beta chain) is from a study of shared clonotypes between healthy human individuals (dated by TCRdb to 2020 to 2021). Turning to the overall study: The cohort included three men and a couple of women between 18 and 49 years of age. Between about 0.94 and 8.9 billion PBMCs per donor were obtained by leukapheresis. For each donor, three plates each were used for CD4 naive and CD4 memory, two plates were used for CD8 naive, and one plate was used for CD8 memory. The study deeply sequenced blood TCR repertoires of five healthy adults to estimate repertoire size and the extent of clonotype sharing between individuals. To increase sequencing depth and limit assay-specific biases, TCR repertoire library preparation and sequencing were carried out by different laboratories using diverse techniques. The study at large found these results: Sampling was limited to blood, and TCR repertoires in tissue likely differ from TCR repertoires in blood. Because the study included a small number of donors, the genetic and exposure-history diversity represented was limited. When a few donors were compared, the shared fraction of clonotypes was 5% to 6.5% for naive CD4, about 4% for naive CD8, more than 2% for memory CD4, and 0.4% for memory CD8. Compared with non-shared clonotypes, clonotypes shared by all four sorted-subset donors had higher generation probabilities. Rarefaction of sorted-subset datasets indicated incomplete sequencing despite the large sequencing depth. Naive subsets generally had larger estimated clonotype richness than memory subsets. Pairwise subsampling led to the expectation that sequencing depth would affect the degree of clonotype sharing among donors.

From its cysteine to its phenylalanine, the CDR3 spans 13 amino acids. The entry retains the CDR3 DNA only, 39 bases that are in frame from base 1. After removal of 3 bases from V and 5 bases from J, the junction retains 3 bases not matched to a gene. In the germline V gene, CDR1 corresponds to SGHTA and CDR2 to FQGTGA. Using the deep immunoSEQ assay, multiplex PCR amplified TCR CDR3 regions from genomic DNA. Genomic DNA extracted from each cell subset was distributed evenly over all wells of several immunoSEQ 96-well plates, and each plate served as one replicate. For sorted subsets, each replicate PCR was loaded with 200 ng genomic DNA, equivalent to about 30,000 T cell genomes. The purified libraries were quantified using a Qubit 3.0 fluorometer, sized with a Bioanalyzer 2100, and then quantified again using the KAPA Library Quantification kit. Each immunoSEQ 96-well plate was sequenced on its own single-read 150-cycle Illumina NextSeq 550 flow cell. The paper's data handling went like this. Because the immunoSEQ output included only junctional sequences and no quality scores, the filtering could not be the same as the filtering used for full-length reads. To assign V/J genes and CDR3, sequences were annotated against IMGT germline references using PyIR, a Python wrapper for IgBLAST v1.9. Reads with weak V/J assignments (E-value above 1e-6), missing CDR3, stop codons, out-of-frame junctions, or ambiguous translated residues were removed. V3J clonotypes were defined as sequences sharing the same inferred V gene, J gene, and CDR3 amino acid sequence. To compute the percentage overlap between repertoires, the number of shared unique clonotypes was divided by the size of the smaller repertoire. Richness of each repertoire was evaluated using RTK rarefaction, the Chao1 estimator, and Recon v2.1 estimates of unobserved clonotypes. Generation probabilities were computed with OLGA for all TCRbeta clonotypes obtained by the gDNA method from several donors. TCRdb limited this immuneACCESS table to in-frame rearrangements with V and J called. A share of clones is missing; checked studies link under half to unresolved V genes, and the rest is unexplained. For V, J and clone size, that table is used; D and trimming come from the DNA. This sample gives approximately 2.5 million clones in total; 80% to 95% of them show up just once. The ten largest clones capture about 0.38% of the sample.

This clone was seen just once. Its antigen target is currently unknown. No per-base quality is available; no much larger clone lies one base away. Additional DNA sequences in this sample encode the identical CDR3. The donors were healthy, HIV-negative adults who had no recently reported acute infections or vaccinations. Every donor was a Caucasian adult living in Nashville, Tennessee, USA. CD4+ T cells were enriched by magnetic negative selection, after which naive cells were positively selected on CD45RA and the negative fraction was taken as the memory subset. After blood collection by leukapheresis, PBMCs were isolated using Ficoll-Histopaque density gradient centrifugation and then cryopreserved in the vapor phase of liquid nitrogen. Analytical flow cytometry was used to check the purity and quantity of each magnetically sorted T cell population. From each sorted fraction, genomic DNA was isolated and quantified by UV absorbance on a Nanodrop 2000c.

This sequence was found in a man aged 18 to 30 in good health. Some clones in this sample may be carry-over from other donors' samples. The specimen sequenced was naive CD4+ T cells from PBMCs. Per the publication, the cell subset or site label means: CD45RA+ positively selected. Recombination connected TRBV7-3 to TRBJ1-2, with TRBD1 matching 7 junction bases. The CDR3 region reads CASSLDRLYGYTF. The nucleotide sequence is TGTGCCAGCAGCTTGGACAGGCTGTATGGCTACACCTTC.